This T cell receptor (beta chain) was profiled in a study of T cell repertoires in cytomegalovirus infection. In the study overall: A matching HLA type, together with CMV infection, was signaled by public TCR beta signatures.

This clonotype appeared a few times. What it recognizes is unknown. Study outcomes and limitations: In two of eight donors, the top clonotype was HLA-C-restricted CMV-specific. Carriers of CMV plus the relevant HLA were identified by cumulative public TCR beta family frequency.

Unmatched junction bases numbered 8, after V lost 0 bases and J lost 2 bases. The V gene's germline CDR1 is DFQATT and CDR2 SNEGSKA (reference sequence). The length of the CDR3 is 16 residues. TCRdb ran MiXCR on the reads and lists one entry per CDR3 protein. The repertoire holds about 440,000 distinct CDR3 sequences, with under 40% as singletons. Sequences were obtained from PBMCs. This TCR was sampled from a human donor in good health (CMV status not recorded). Some clones in this sample may be carry-over from other donors' samples. The chain is built from TRBV20-1 and TRBJ2-3, with 7 bases fitting TRBD1. CDR3 sequence reads: CSARDIRGQTTDTQYF. CDR3 in DNA: TGCAGTGCTAGAGATATTCGGGGACAGACCACAGATACGCAGTATTTT.